This passage covers 18 T cell receptor beta chains from one sample sequenced in a study of blood T cells in healthy people across ages. The use of a sample-barcoded 5' primer and a J-beta primer mix characterized a second PCR of about 7 to 12 cycles. TCRdb ran MiXCR on the 5' RACE reads and lists one entry per CDR3 protein. Among about 650,000 distinct CDR3 sequences listed, approximately 31% were seen once. Sample: blood. These receptors came from a woman aged 80 or over in good health.

This clonotype was seen repeatedly, ten times or more. This rearrangement joins TRBV29-1 to TRBJ2-7, with TRBD2 matching 9 bases. The ends lost 4 bases at V and 3 bases at J; junction bases unmatched: 10. From germline, CDR1 is SQVTM and CDR2 ANQGSEA. The CDR3 runs to 15 residues. The CDR3 loop reads CSVGGVSGGDYEQYF. For the CDR3, the DNA is TGCAGCGTTGGCGGGGTTAGCGGGGGAGACTACGAGCAGTACTTC.

This clonotype was found a few times. V and J are TRBV28 and TRBJ2-3; TRBD1 matches at 7 bases. There are 17 residues in the CDR3. The germline gives CDR1 MDHEN, CDR2 SYDVKM. V was clipped by 2 bases and J by 0 bases; unmatched bases: 8. The DNA of the CDR3 is TGTGCCAGCAGTTTACCCTTGACAGGGACGAGCACAGATACGCAGTATTTT. Translation: CASSLPLTGTSTDTQYF.

In this sample, this clonotype turned up many times. The J gene is TRBJ2-7, the V gene TRBV6-2 or TRBV6-3, with 7 bases aligning to TRBD1. Germline assignment: CDR1 MNHEY and CDR2 SVGEGT. The CDR3 is made up of 16 amino acids. V lost 0 bases and J lost 1; bases outside the gene matches: 6. CDR3 sequence reads: CASSYSYRDRSYEQYF. The CDR3 DNA reads as TGTGCCAGCAGTTACTCCTACCGGGACAGATCCTACGAGCAGTACTTC.

This clonotype occurred once. The chain uses TRBV30 and TRBJ2-3, with D uncertain. The CDR3 runs to 12 residues. Looked up from germline, CDR1 is GTSNPN and CDR2 is SVGIG (reference sequence). V was shortened by 0 bases and J by 2 bases, with 3 bases between the two germline ends. In DNA form, the CDR3 reads TGTGCCTGGAGTGTACCCACAGATACGCAGTATTTT. It translates to CAWSVPTDTQYF.

This clonotype was observed at least ten times. V gene TRBV5-4 combines with J gene TRBJ2-1; weak D call: TRBD1 (6 bases). This CDR3 is built from 15 residues. From germline, CDR1 is SGHNT and CDR2 YYREEE (reference sequence). Trimming took off 3 bases at V and 7 bases at J, with 17 bases between the two ends. The CDR3 DNA sequence: TGTGCCAGCAGCTGGCAGGGGACGACACAGAATGAGCAGTTCTTC. Protein product: CASSWQGTTQNEQFF.

This clonotype was observed a handful of times. This chain joins TRBV6-1 and TRBJ1-5; D not resolved. The CDR3 runs to 15 residues. Germline lookup yields CDR1 MNHNS and CDR2 SASEGT. The V gene lost 6 bases and the J gene lost 0 bases, with 12 bases spanning the gap. CDR3 loop: CASRRSENSNQPQHF. CDR3 bases: TGTGCCAGCAGGAGGTCGGAGAATAGCAATCAGCCCCAGCATTTT.

V is TRBV5-1 and J is TRBJ1-1; D gene uncertain. Germline CDR1 is SGHRS and CDR2 is YFSETQ. This CDR3 region has 12 residues. V lost 5 bases to trimming and J lost 1 base, with 6 bases between them. The CDR3 is CASRGKNTEAFF. CDR3 nucleotides: TGCGCCAGCAGGGGAAAGAACACTGAAGCTTTCTTT.

This clonotype occurred many times. This chain uses TRBV9 with TRBJ2-4, with D possibly being TRBD1 or TRBD2 (6 bases each). The CDR3 covers 19 residues. Germline V gives CDR1 SGDLS, CDR2 YYNGEE. Trimming removed 0 bases at V and 0 bases at J, with 19 bases between. The CDR3 reads CASSVGGGMGARAKNIQYF. The DNA of the CDR3 is TGTGCCAGCAGCGTAGGAGGAGGGATGGGGGCCAGAGCCAAAAACATTCAGTACTTC.

The chain combines TRBV6-2 or TRBV6-3 with TRBJ2-7; D possibly corresponds to TRBD1 (5 bases). V lost 2 bases to trimming and J lost 3 bases, with 14 bases between them. This CDR3 has 15 amino acids. Germline loops: CDR1 MNHEY, CDR2 SVGEGT. CDR3 nucleotide sequence: TGTGCCAGCAGTTACGGACACCAGGGTAACTACGAGCAGTACTTC. Amino acids: CASSYGHQGNYEQYF.

The table lists this clonotype with many counts. The J gene is TRBJ1-4, the V gene TRBV5-1; TRBD1 might be the D (5 bases). The CDR3 is made up of 16 amino acids. The germline V gene has CDR1 SGHRS and CDR2 YFSETQ. V was pared by 4 bases and J by 3 bases, with 16 bases between. Here the CDR3 DNA reads TGCGCCAGCAGCCCGGGACGGGCCGTCTCTAATGAAAAACTGTTTTTT. Its protein is CASSPGRAVSNEKLFF. Variable domain in full (rest from reference TRBV5-1 and TRBJ1-4): KAGVTQTPRYLIKTRGQQVTLSCSPISGHRSVSWYQQTPGQGLQFLFEYFSETQRNKGNFPGRFSGRQFSNSRSEMNVSTLELGDSALYLCASSPGRAVSNEKLFFGSGTQLSVL.

This clonotype was observed at least ten times. The rearrangement links TRBV29-1 to TRBJ2-7; weak D call: TRBD1 (5 bases). Germline-derived CDR1 and CDR2 are SQVTM and ANQGSEA. V was trimmed by 4 bases and J by 6 bases, leaving 13 bases between them. The CDR3 runs to 12 residues. DNA of the CDR3: TGCAGCGTTGCAGACAGTTCAGCCGAGCAGTACTTC. This gives the protein CSVADSSAEQYF.

This clonotype appeared many times. V is TRBV7-2 and J is TRBJ2-7; no firm D call. V was cut by 1 base and J by 3 bases, with 7 bases left in between. Germline V gives CDR1 SGHTA, CDR2 FQGNSA. There are 13 residues in the CDR3. CDR3 sequence: CASSLVPIYEQYF. DNA of the CDR3: TGTGCCAGCAGCTTAGTTCCCATCTACGAGCAGTACTTC.

The chain recombines TRBV15 with TRBJ2-7, with 8 bases fitting TRBD2. Germline V gives CDR1 LNHNV, CDR2 YYDKDF (reference sequence). Trimming cost V 3 bases and J 5 bases; bases outside gene matches: 9. The CDR3 totals 15 residues. CDR3 DNA: TGTGCCACCAGCAGTAGCGGGACTTTCTTGGACGAGCAGTACTTC. Its translation: CATSSSGTFLDEQYF.

This clonotype was counted ten times or more. For the CDR3, the DNA is TGTGCCAGCAGTTTTGGCGACAGGCAGTTCTTC. Encoded protein: CASSFGDRQFF. The chain combines TRBV6-5 with TRBJ2-1, with D possibly TRBD1 on 5 matching bases. Trimming removed 4 bases from V and 12 bases from J, with 10 bases in between. Germline CDR1 reads MNHEY; CDR2 reads SVGAGI. This CDR3 region has 11 residues.

CDR3 sequence reads: CASSYSPRGGNQETQYF. The CDR3 coding sequence is TGTGCCAGCAGTTACTCCCCCCGGGGGGGGAACCAAGAGACCCAGTACTTC. The rearrangement uses TRBV6-5 and TRBJ2-5, with TRBD2 matching over 8 bases. The CDR3 contains 17 residues. Germline assignment: CDR1 MNHEY and CDR2 SVGAGI. The junction had 6 bases not matched to a gene; V was cut back by 0 bases and J by 0 bases.

To note about this clonotype: A read error may be the cause here, since a much bigger clone is one base away. The V gene is TRBV28, the J gene TRBJ2-5; D perhaps matches TRBD2 (6 bases). In germline, CDR1 is MDHEN, CDR2 SYDVKM. The CDR3 extends over 14 amino acids. The V and J ends lost 2 bases and 11 bases respectively, with 18 bases between them. In DNA form, the CDR3 reads TGTGCCAGCAGTTTAATGCGGGGTATAGGTGAGCAGTACTTC. Translation: CASSLMRGIGEQYF.

This clonotype has a handful of counts. A single base separates this from a much larger clone, so it may be a read error. The chain carries TRBV20-1 and TRBJ2-1; 8 bases align to TRBD1. Near its end, the DNA agrees better with TRBJ2-7, so the J call may be wrong. The CDR3 sequence is 15 residues long. Germline CDR1 is DFQATT and CDR2 is SNEGSKA (reference sequence). The CDR3 bases are TGCAGTGCTAGAGGGGACAGGACCTCCTACAATGAGCAGTACTTC. Amino acid sequence: CSARGDRTSYNEQYF.

Ten or more counts support this clonotype. The chain uses TRBV5-1 and TRBJ1-6, with TRBD1 as a possible D gene (5 bases). V shed 2 bases and J shed 6 bases, with 12 bases lying between them. From germline, CDR1 is SGHRS and CDR2 YFSETQ. The CDR3 contains 15 residues. This CDR3 is CASSLTGNFNSPLHF. The CDR3 coding sequence is TGCGCCAGCAGCTTAACAGGCAATTTTAATTCACCCCTCCACTTT.